These 32 T cell receptor beta chains were all obtained from the same sample, sequenced in a study of Ad26.COV2.S vaccination and SARS-CoV-2 variants. Treatment here: roughly 19 received Ad26.COV2.S at low or high dose, single or two shots; roughly five received placebo; per-sample allocation not given. The samples date from day 63 after the first vaccine or placebo injection. Data came from immunoSEQ multiplex PCR; TCRdb stores just in-frame clones and leaves some out. Of fewer than 900,000 clones in the sample, roughly 90% are singletons; the top ten hold 1.5%. The sequencing used peripheral blood, collected in a trial of Ad26.COV2.S vaccine versus placebo. The receptor source for this set is a person between 18 and 65 years old who received the Ad26.COV2.S COVID-19 vaccine or a placebo.

A single count supports this clone. The V and J genes are TRBV5-1 and TRBJ1-1; D is uncertain. The CDR3 length is 14 residues. Trimming took off 4 bases at V and 4 bases at J, with 14 bases between the two ends. Per germline, CDR1 SGHRS and CDR2 YFSETQ. The CDR3 DNA reads as TGCGCCAGCAGCCCGGCCGAGGTATTCACTGAAGCTTTCTTT. This codes for CASSPAEVFTEAFF.

The chain is built from TRBV19 and TRBJ2-1; no reliable D call. This CDR3 contains 14 residues. Germline values: CDR1 LNHDA, CDR2 SQIVND (reference sequence). Trimming cost V 3 bases and J 9 bases, with 15 bases left between them. CDR3 protein: CASSIRGPPGEQFF. The CDR3, as DNA: TGTGCCAGTAGTATTAGAGGCCCCCCCGGTGAGCAGTTCTTC.

This clone was counted once. The gene calls are TRBV11-3 and TRBJ2-2, with D unresolved. The germline V and J ends were trimmed by 5 bases and 6 bases, with 7 bases remaining between them. This CDR3 has 12 amino acids. Germline V gene lookup returns CDR1 SGHNT and CDR2 YENEEA. CDR3 sequence: CASSPRSGELFF. The CDR3 DNA reads TGTGCCAGCAGCCCAAGGTCCGGGGAGCTGTTTTTT.

V and J are TRBV28 and TRBJ2-5; tentatively, D is TRBD1 (5 bases). The CDR3 runs 13 residues. Germline CDR1 is MDHEN and CDR2 is SYDVKM. Trimming left V 2 bases short and J 4 bases short, with 8 bases between. The CDR3 sequence: CASSLQGGETQYF. The CDR3, as DNA: TGTGCCAGCAGTTTACAGGGTGGAGAGACCCAGTACTTC.

This clone was observed a handful of times. This chain uses TRBV19 with TRBJ1-6, with 8 bases lining up with TRBD1. With 5 bases clipped from V and 5 bases from J, the junction kept 5 bases outside the gene matches. Germline V gene sequence: CDR1 LNHDA, CDR2 SQIVND (reference sequence). The CDR3 runs to 15 residues. The CDR3, as DNA: TGTGCCAGTAGTCCCTGGACAGGGAATAATTCACCCCTCCACTTT. It codes for CASSPWTGNNSPLHF.

This clone was observed once. V and J are TRBV6-5 and TRBJ1-1, with D possibly matching TRBD1 (5 bases). This CDR3 is 13 amino acids long. Trimming stripped 9 bases from V and 3 bases from J, with 14 bases between. Germline V CDR1 and CDR2: MNHEY, SVGAGI. In nucleotides, the CDR3 is TGTGCCAGTCGGGTAGGGGTCGACACTGAAGCTTTCTTT. Translated: CASRVGVDTEAFF.

The gene calls are TRBV6-6 and TRBJ2-7, with 10 bases aligning to TRBD1. Germline V gives CDR1 MNHNY, CDR2 SVGAGI (reference sequence). The CDR3 is 16 amino acids. V lost 2 bases to trimming and J lost 1 base; unmatched junction nucleotides: 5. This chain's CDR3 is CASSYAGGQGSYEQYF. The CDR3 nucleotides read TGTGCCAGCAGTTACGCCGGGGGACAGGGGTCCTACGAGCAGTACTTC.

The V and J genes are TRBV6-5 and TRBJ2-1; possibly TRBD2 for D (6 bases). In germline, CDR1 is MNHEY, CDR2 SVGAGI. Trimming removed 10 bases from V and 5 bases from J, with 15 bases in between. The CDR3 is 13 amino acids. CDR3 coding DNA: TGTGCCACCGGCCGCGGCGGGGACAATGAGCAGTTCTTC. It encodes CATGRGGDNEQFF.

The J gene is TRBJ2-1, the V gene TRBV5-5; the D is unclear. Germline V gene sequence: CDR1 SGHKS, CDR2 YYEKEE (reference sequence). The V end lost 2 bases, the J end lost 3 bases, and 12 bases lay between the germline ends. CDR3 length equals 15 residues. The CDR3 here is CASSLIGLLYNEQFF. The CDR3 DNA reads TGTGCCAGCAGCTTAATCGGGCTCCTCTACAATGAGCAGTTCTTC.

Written as DNA, the CDR3 is TGTGCCAGCAGTTTATCAGGGTTGAGCAATCAGCCCCAGCATTTT. Translation gives CASSLSGLSNQPQHF. V gene TRBV27 combines with J gene TRBJ1-5; D remains ambiguous. The CDR3 is 15 residues long. Per the germline V gene, CDR1 is MNHEY and CDR2 is SMNVEV (reference sequence). With 0 bases removed from V and 1 base from J, the gap between germline ends came to 7 bases.

The chain couples TRBV5-8 to TRBJ2-5; D is undetermined. With 2 bases removed from V and 1 base from J, the gap between germline ends came to 9 bases. CDR1 SGHTS and CDR2 YDEGEE come from the germline V gene. The CDR3 loop spans 14 amino acids. The CDR3 sequence: CASSFIVIQETQYF. DNA of the CDR3: TGTGCCAGCAGCTTTATAGTTATCCAAGAGACCCAGTACTTC.

The CDR3 region is CASSVKALANYGYTF. The CDR3, as DNA: TGTGCCAGCAGCGTGAAGGCCCTCGCTAACTATGGCTACACCTTC. The chain combines TRBV9 with TRBJ1-2; D not resolved. There are 15 residues in the CDR3. The germline V gene has CDR1 SGDLS and CDR2 YYNGEE. The ends were cut back, 2 bases at V and 0 bases at J, with 11 bases in the middle.

The chain joins TRBV4-2 to TRBJ1-4, with D possibly being TRBD1 (5 bases). Germline V gene sequence: CDR1 LGHNA, CDR2 YNFKEQ. The ends were cut back, 0 bases at V and 0 bases at J, with 11 bases in the middle. CDR3 length: 17 residues. The CDR3 sequence is CASSQELRGATNEKLFF. CDR3 nucleotide sequence: TGTGCCAGCAGCCAAGAATTAAGAGGGGCAACTAATGAAAAACTGTTTTTT.

The rearrangement links TRBV18 to TRBJ1-4; D is possibly TRBD1 (5 bases). V lost 1 base to trimming and J lost 4 bases, with 7 bases between them. Germline V gives CDR1 KGHSH, CDR2 LQKENI. This CDR3 is 14 amino acids long. CDR3 sequence: CASSPQGYNEKLFF. As DNA, the CDR3 is TGTGCCAGCTCACCACAGGGGTATAATGAAAAACTGTTTTTT.

The gene calls are TRBV16 and TRBJ1-2, with 9 bases lining up with TRBD1. Germline CDR1 is KGHSY and CDR2 is FQNENV. The CDR3 consists of 14 residues. The V gene end was trimmed by 0 bases and the J gene end by 8 bases; junction bases not matched to a gene: 4. The DNA of the CDR3 is TGTGCCAGCAGCCAATCCGGGACAGGGTACGGCTACACCTTC. Translated: CASSQSGTGYGYTF. The complete variable domain, with remaining parts taken from reference TRBV16 and TRBJ1-2, reads GEEVAQTPKHLVRGEGQKAKLYCAPIKGHSYVFWYQQVLKNEFKFLISFQNENVFDETGMPKERFSAKCLPNSPCSLEIQATKLEDSAVYFCASSQSGTGYGYTFGSGTRLTVV.

This clone occurred once. The chain links TRBV9 to TRBJ2-1, with TRBD2 matching 16 bases. This CDR3 is 20 amino acids long. With 0 bases clipped from V and 3 bases from J, the junction kept 9 bases outside the gene matches. Germline CDR1 is SGDLS and CDR2 is YYNGEE. DNA for the CDR3: TGTGCCAGCAGCGTAGCCTTCGGGACTAGCGGGGGGGCAGTCTACAATGAGCAGTTCTTC. This gives the protein CASSVAFGTSGGAVYNEQFF.

With respect to this clone: An end of the junction differs from the germline gene, which may be a read error. The V and J genes are TRBV5-8 and TRBJ2-3; TRBD1 is a possible D gene (6 bases). The germline V gene has CDR1 SGHTS and CDR2 YDEGEE. CDR3 length: 12 amino acids. The CDR3 loop reads CASSLWAGVANF. As DNA, the CDR3 is TGTGCCAGCAGCTTGTGGGCAGGGGTTGCGAATTTT.

V is TRBV28 and J is TRBJ1-1; D possibly corresponds to TRBD1 (5 bases). Trimming stripped 6 bases from V and 7 bases from J, with 9 bases between. Germline V gene data show CDR1 as MDHEN and CDR2 as SYDVKM. This CDR3 has 11 residues. CDR3 protein: CASSGGLEAFF. Written as DNA, the CDR3 is TGTGCCAGCAGCGGGGGACTTGAAGCTTTCTTT.

V is TRBV19 and J is TRBJ1-2; D remains unclear. Trimming pared 3 bases from V and 4 bases from J, leaving 9 bases between. CDR1 is LNHDA and CDR2 is SQIVND in the germline V gene (reference sequence). The CDR3 sequence is 13 residues long. CDR3 protein: CASSIGSGYGYTF. CDR3 DNA: TGTGCCAGTAGTATCGGGTCCGGCTATGGCTACACCTTC.

This clone has just one count. The chain couples TRBV19 to TRBJ2-1; D is undetermined. V was pared by 8 bases and J by 3 bases, with 5 bases between. CDR1 LNHDA and CDR2 SQIVND come from the germline V gene (reference sequence). The CDR3 loop spans 11 amino acids. CDR3 nucleotides: TGTGCCAGTGCAGACTACAATGAGCAGTTCTTC. Translating gives CASADYNEQFF. The full variable domain, rest sourced from reference TRBV19 and TRBJ2-1, is DGGITQSPKYLFRKEGQNVTLSCEQNLNHDAMYWYRQDPGQGLRLIYYSQIVNDFQKGDIAEGYSVSREKKESFPLTVTSAQKNPTAFYLCASADYNEQFFGPGTRLTVL.

In the case of this clone: This same CDR3 is encoded by further DNA sequences in the sample. The rearrangement uses TRBV3-1 (or the pseudogene TRBV3-2) and TRBJ2-3; perhaps D is TRBD1 or TRBD2 (6 bases each). This CDR3 is 14 amino acids long. Germline-derived CDR1 and CDR2 are LGHDT and YNNKEL (reference sequence). The ends were cut back, 1 base at V and 3 bases at J, with 8 bases in the middle. The CDR3 region has the DNA TGTGCCAGCAGCCAAGGAGGGGGGACAGATACGCAGTATTTT. Protein: CASSQGGGTDTQYF.

This clone has just a few counts. The chain carries TRBV3-1 (or the pseudogene TRBV3-2) and TRBJ1-6; D not resolved. V gave up 2 bases and J gave up 1 base, with 6 bases separating them. Germline lookup yields CDR1 LGHDT and CDR2 YNNKEL (reference sequence). CDR3 length equals 15 residues. The CDR3 loop is CASSQRGSYNSPLHF. CDR3 sequence (DNA): TGTGCCAGCAGCCAACGCGGGTCCTATAATTCACCCCTCCACTTT.

The rearrangement links TRBV11-2 to TRBJ1-2; D gene unclear. The ends were cut back, 1 base at V and 3 bases at J, with 6 bases in the middle. CDR1 and CDR2 from the germline V gene are SGHAT and FQNNGV. CDR3 size: 13 residues. The CDR3 loop reads CASSLASYYGYTF. In DNA, the CDR3 is TGTGCCAGCAGCTTAGCCAGCTACTATGGCTACACCTTC.

The V and J genes are TRBV2 and TRBJ2-5; 9 bases fit TRBD2. CDR1 is SNHLY and CDR2 is FYNNEI in the germline V gene. The CDR3 loop spans 15 amino acids. The V and J ends lost 6 bases and 2 bases, in that order; junction bases with no gene match: 7. CDR3 sequence: CASSVSGGLQETQYF. The CDR3 DNA reads as TGTGCCAGCAGCGTTAGCGGGGGACTACAAGAGACCCAGTACTTC. The entire variable domain, with the rest obtained from reference TRBV2 and TRBJ2-5, is as follows: EPEVTQTPSHQVTQMGQEVILRCVPISNHLYFYWYRQILGQKVEFLVSFYNNEISEKSEIFDDQFSVERPDGSNFTLKIRSTKLEDSAMYFCASSVSGGLQETQYFGPGTRLLVL.

The V gene is TRBV3-1 (or the pseudogene TRBV3-2), the J gene TRBJ1-2, with D maybe TRBD1 (5 bases). The CDR3 runs to 15 residues. The germline V gene has CDR1 LGHDT and CDR2 YNNKEL (reference sequence). V was trimmed by 0 bases and J by 11 bases, leaving 19 bases between them. CDR3 sequence (DNA): TGTGCCAGCAGCCAAGATCATCTGAGCTGGGACGGATACACCTTC. Translation gives CASSQDHLSWDGYTF.

The CDR3 region has the DNA TGTGCCTGGAGGTACAGAGTCCGGGGAGAGCAGTTCTTC. Its translation is CAWRYRVRGEQFF. The chain recombines TRBV30 with TRBJ2-1; maybe TRBD2 (5 bases). Looked up from germline, CDR1 is GTSNPN and CDR2 is SVGIG (reference sequence). Between the trimmed V and J ends, which lost 3 bases and 10 bases, there was a span of 16 bases. The CDR3 loop spans 13 amino acids.

This chain connects TRBV9 to TRBJ2-2, with D hard to call. The length of the CDR3 is 12 residues. The germline CDR1 and CDR2 sequences are SGDLS and YYNGEE. Trimming took 2 bases from V and 6 from J, leaving 5 bases between them. The CDR3 DNA sequence: TGTGCCAGCAGCGTGTCCGCCGGGGAGCTGTTTTTT. It codes for CASSVSAGELFF. Together with reference TRBV9 and TRBJ2-2, the CDR3 gives the full variable domain: DSGVTQTPKHLITATGQRVTLRCSPRSGDLSVYWYQQSLDQGLQFLIQYYNGEERAKGNILERFSAQQFPDLHSELNLSSLELGDSALYFCASSVSAGELFFGEGSRLTVL.

The chain carries TRBV2 and TRBJ2-2, with 8 bases aligning to TRBD2. The CDR3 totals 13 residues. V trimming: 10 bases; J trimming: 0 bases; junction bases outside the gene matches: 1. Germline values: CDR1 SNHLY, CDR2 FYNNEI. For the CDR3, the DNA is TGTGCCAAGACTAGCGCGAACACCGGGGAGCTGTTTTTT. Its protein product is CAKTSANTGELFF. The full variable domain, with the rest looked up from reference TRBV2 and TRBJ2-2, is EPEVTQTPSHQVTQMGQEVILRCVPISNHLYFYWYRQILGQKVEFLVSFYNNEISEKSEIFDDQFSVERPDGSNFTLKIRSTKLEDSAMYFCAKTSANTGELFFGEGSRLTVL.

This sequence joins TRBV29-1 and TRBJ2-1, with 7 bases lining up with TRBD1. The J segment lost 3 bases and the V segment lost 5 bases, leaving 4 bases of the junction unmatched. Per the germline V gene, CDR1 is SQVTM and CDR2 is ANQGSEA. The length of the CDR3 is 13 residues. The CDR3 DNA is TGCAGCGTTCCAGGGGGTTTCTACAATGAGCAGTTCTTC. This encodes CSVPGGFYNEQFF.

The chain combines TRBV19 with TRBJ2-3, with no clear D. The CDR3 covers 13 residues. From germline, CDR1 is LNHDA and CDR2 SQIVND (reference sequence). V gave up 7 bases and J gave up 7 bases, with 15 bases separating them. The CDR3 region is CASTTTAMNTQYF. The CDR3 nucleotides read TGTGCCAGTACCACGACGGCCATGAATACGCAGTATTTT.

The chain couples TRBV6-5 to TRBJ1-5; TRBD1 is a possible D gene (5 bases). V lost 5 bases to trimming and J lost 6 bases, with 14 bases between them. From germline, CDR1 is MNHEY and CDR2 SVGAGI. The CDR3 covers 14 residues. The CDR3, as DNA: TGTGCCAGCAGTCGGGACCCCGGGGCTCAGCCCCAGCATTTT. It yields the protein CASSRDPGAQPQHF.

J is TRBJ2-7 and V is TRBV3-1 (or the pseudogene TRBV3-2); 9 bases match TRBD1. The CDR3 spans 14 residues. The ends lost 3 bases at V and 2 bases at J; junction bases unmatched: 2. Per the germline V gene, CDR1 is LGHDT and CDR2 is YNNKEL (reference sequence). CDR3 in amino acids: CASSHWDRAYEQYF. CDR3 DNA: TGTGCCAGCAGCCATTGGGACAGGGCCTACGAGCAGTACTTC.